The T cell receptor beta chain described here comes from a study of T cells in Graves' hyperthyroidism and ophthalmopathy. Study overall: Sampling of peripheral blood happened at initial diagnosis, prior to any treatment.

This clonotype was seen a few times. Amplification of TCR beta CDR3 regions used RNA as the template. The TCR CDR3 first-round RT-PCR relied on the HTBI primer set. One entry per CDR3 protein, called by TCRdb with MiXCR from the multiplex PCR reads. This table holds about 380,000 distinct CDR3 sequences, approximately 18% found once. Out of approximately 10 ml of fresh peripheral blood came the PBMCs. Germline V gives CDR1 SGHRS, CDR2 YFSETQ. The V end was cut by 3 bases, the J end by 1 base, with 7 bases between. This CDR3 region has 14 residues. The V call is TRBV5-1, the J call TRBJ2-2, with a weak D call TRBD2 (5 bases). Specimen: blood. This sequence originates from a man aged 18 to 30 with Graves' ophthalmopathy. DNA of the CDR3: TGCGCCAGCAGCTGGACTGTGAACACCGGGGAGCTGTTTTTT. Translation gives CASSWTVNTGELFF.